This entry lists 23 T cell receptor beta chains sequenced from one sample in a study of T cell responses to AZD1222 COVID-19 vaccine. Assay: immunoSEQ multiplex PCR; the TCRdb copy retains only in-frame clones and omits some. The top ten hold approximately 1.2% of the sample, which has fewer than 130,000 clones, about 92% seen once. Material: peripheral blood, obtained on day 0 of AZD1222 vaccination. The receptors stem from an adult in good health.

V and J are TRBV7-9 and TRBJ2-2; the D gene is possibly TRBD1 (6 bases). The V gene lost 3 bases and the J gene lost 6 bases, with 11 bases spanning the gap. Per the germline V gene, CDR1 is SEHNR and CDR2 is FQNEAQ (reference sequence). The CDR3 contains 14 residues. The CDR3 nucleotides read TGTGCCAGCAGCTTTACAGGGTCTCCCGGGGAGCTGTTTTTT. It codes for CASSFTGSPGELFF.

The genes are TRBV7-9 and TRBJ1-4; 8 nucleotides align to TRBD1. Germline CDR1 reads SEHNR; CDR2 reads FQNEAQ (reference sequence). The CDR3 loop spans 16 amino acids. With V trimmed by 5 bases and J by 8 bases, 13 bases remained unmatched. CDR3 amino acids: CASSAPPTGAGEKLFF. The CDR3 DNA reads TGTGCCAGCAGCGCCCCGCCGACAGGGGCGGGAGAAAAACTGTTTTTT.

The chain has TRBV19 and TRBJ1-5, with D possibly being TRBD1 (5 bases). Trimming stripped 0 bases from V and 0 bases from J, with 15 bases between. The CDR3 spans 18 residues. The germline V gene has CDR1 LNHDA and CDR2 SQIVND (reference sequence). The CDR3 DNA sequence: TGTGCCAGTAGTATAGATGGTGTCCAGGGATATAGCAATCAGCCCCAGCATTTT. This encodes CASSIDGVQGYSNQPQHF.

The J gene is TRBJ2-5, the V gene TRBV19; tentative D call: TRBD1 (6 bases). CDR1 is LNHDA, CDR2 SQIVND, per germline (reference sequence). The CDR3 runs 13 residues. Trimming shortened V by 4 bases and J by 2 bases, and 8 bases separated the two germline ends. CDR3 coding DNA: TGTGCCAGTAGTAGCAGGGGTCAAGAGACCCAGTACTTC. Translation gives CASSSRGQETQYF. The full variable domain, in which reference TRBV19 and TRBJ2-5 provide the parts outside the CDR3, is DGGITQSPKYLFRKEGQNVTLSCEQNLNHDAMYWYRQDPGQGLRLIYYSQIVNDFQKGDIAEGYSVSREKKESFPLTVTSAQKNPTAFYLCASSSRGQETQYFGPGTRLLVL.

The chain couples TRBV12-3 or TRBV12-4 to TRBJ2-2, with D uncertain. The CDR3 runs 12 residues. Trimming removed 3 bases from V and 6 bases from J, with 5 bases in between. The DNA for the CDR3 is TGTGCCAGCAGTTTCTATGCCGGGGAGCTGTTTTTT. This translates into CASSFYAGELFF.

The chain carries TRBV5-1 and TRBJ2-1, with 9 nucleotides matching TRBD2. The length of the CDR3 is 15 residues. Per germline, CDR1 SGHRS and CDR2 YFSETQ. The V and J ends lost 7 bases and 7 bases, in that order; junction bases with no gene match: 12. The DNA for the CDR3 is TGCGCCAGCGCTCTTGGCGGGAGGGCCGGAAATGAGCAGTTCTTC. As protein: CASALGGRAGNEQFF.

The genes are TRBV5-1 and TRBJ1-6, with a tentative D call TRBD1 (6 bases). This CDR3 contains 14 residues. V was shortened by 2 bases and J by 8 bases, with 11 bases between the two germline ends. Germline CDR1 is SGHRS and CDR2 is YFSETQ. DNA of the CDR3: TGCGCCAGCAGCTTAACAGGGAAGGATTCACCCCTCCACTTT. Amino acids: CASSLTGKDSPLHF.

This clone was detected once. This sequence joins TRBV2 and TRBJ2-2; TRBD1 is a possible D gene (7 bases). CDR1 and CDR2 from the germline V gene are SNHLY and FYNNEI. CDR3 length: 15 residues. Trimming pared 8 bases from V and 5 bases from J, leaving 18 bases between. Here the CDR3 reads CASGSEGARTGELFF. The CDR3 region has the DNA TGTGCCAGCGGCTCGGAGGGGGCTCGAACCGGGGAGCTGTTTTTT.

This chain links TRBV28 with TRBJ1-1, with D unclear. V gave up 2 bases and J gave up 1 base, with 8 bases separating them. Germline values: CDR1 MDHEN, CDR2 SYDVKM. The CDR3 has 14 residues. The CDR3 DNA sequence: TGTGCCAGCAGTTTAACCCCGCGGAACACTGAAGCTTTCTTT. This encodes CASSLTPRNTEAFF.

As DNA, the CDR3 is TGTGCCAGCAGTGAAGGAGGTGAGGGGAAAGAGACCCAGTACTTC. As protein: CASSEGGEGKETQYF. This sequence joins TRBV2 and TRBJ2-5; D could derive from TRBD1 or TRBD2 (5 bases each). From germline, CDR1 is SNHLY and CDR2 FYNNEI. The CDR3 extends over 15 amino acids. The V end was cut by 1 base, the J end by 3 bases, with 12 bases between.

The chain combines TRBV7-9 with TRBJ1-4; a possible D gene is TRBD1 (6 bases). The CDR3 is made up of 13 amino acids. CDR1 SEHNR and CDR2 FQNEAQ come from the germline V gene (reference sequence). Trimming removed 8 bases from V and 1 base from J, with 8 bases in between. Here the CDR3 reads CASQGKTNEKLFF. CDR3 sequence (DNA): TGTGCCAGCCAGGGGAAAACTAATGAAAAACTGTTTTTT.

V and J are TRBV15 and TRBJ1-3; D not resolved. V dropped 4 bases and J dropped 0 bases, with 7 bases sitting between them. The CDR3 sequence is 14 residues long. Germline values: CDR1 LNHNV, CDR2 YYDKDF (reference sequence). The chain's CDR3 is CATSTQSSGNTIYF. CDR3 DNA: TGTGCCACCAGCACACAGAGCTCTGGAAACACCATATATTTT.

V is TRBV6-6 and J is TRBJ2-1; a possible D gene is TRBD2 (7 bases). V lost 0 bases, J lost 7 bases, and 16 bases lay in between. This CDR3 spans 16 amino acids. Germline values: CDR1 MNHNY, CDR2 SVGAGI (reference sequence). In DNA form, the CDR3 reads TGTGCCAGCAGTTACTCCTCCGGGGGGCCGAGTAATGAGCAGTTCTTC. This codes for CASSYSSGGPSNEQFF.

The chain employs TRBV13 and TRBJ1-1, with 7 bases lining up with TRBD1. The CDR3 length is 13 residues. The germline V gene has CDR1 PRHDT and CDR2 FYEKMQ (reference sequence). V trimming: 0 bases; J trimming: 10 bases; junction bases outside the gene matches: 5. CDR3 in DNA: TGTGCCAGCAGCTTAGGACAGGGGAAGGGAGCTTTCTTT. This sequence encodes CASSLGQGKGAFF.

This chain joins TRBV6-6 and TRBJ1-6; D may be TRBD1 (5 bases). V shed 4 bases and J shed 5 bases, with 9 bases lying between them. This CDR3 contains 14 residues. Looked up from germline, CDR1 is MNHNY and CDR2 is SVGAGI (reference sequence). For the CDR3, the DNA is TGTGCCAGCAGTTTGGACACCAATAATTCACCCCTCCACTTT. This translates into CASSLDTNNSPLHF.

This chain connects TRBV7-9 to TRBJ2-1; a weak D match, TRBD1 (7 bases). Trimming stripped 0 bases from V and 6 bases from J, with 12 bases between. In germline, CDR1 is SEHNR, CDR2 FQNEAQ (reference sequence). The CDR3 is 15 residues long. CDR3 DNA: TGTGCCAGCAGCTTAGCGGCAGGGGGGTTCAATGAGCAGTTCTTC. This gives the protein CASSLAAGGFNEQFF.

V is TRBV7-8 and J is TRBJ1-4; the D is unclear. The germline V gene encodes CDR1 SGHVS and CDR2 FQNEAQ. The germline V and J ends were trimmed by 3 bases and 5 bases, with 10 bases remaining between them. The CDR3 is 14 residues long. The DNA of the CDR3 is TGTGCCAGCAGCTTGAGGACGGTAAATGAAAAACTGTTTTTT. Protein product: CASSLRTVNEKLFF.

V and J are TRBV7-2 and TRBJ1-2, with D uncertain. CDR1 SGHTA and CDR2 FQGNSA come from the germline V gene. The CDR3 covers 14 residues. The V end lost 4 bases, the J end lost 4 bases, and 13 bases lay between the germline ends. CDR3 in amino acids: CASSSATETYGYTF. The CDR3 DNA reads TGTGCCAGCAGCTCAGCTACAGAGACCTATGGCTACACCTTC.

This chain links TRBV12-3 or TRBV12-4 with TRBJ2-5; a weak D match, TRBD1 (5 bases). V was trimmed by 1 base and J by 3 bases, leaving 6 bases between them. This CDR3 comprises 13 residues. In DNA, the CDR3 is TGTGCCAGCAGTTTAGAACAGGAAGAGACCCAGTACTTC. Protein sequence: CASSLEQEETQYF.

This chain connects TRBV28 to TRBJ2-3; D remains unclear. The germline V gene encodes CDR1 MDHEN and CDR2 SYDVKM. V was shortened by 4 bases and J by 2 bases, with 4 bases between the two germline ends. The length of the CDR3 is 12 residues. The chain's CDR3 is CASSSNTDTQYF. CDR3 nucleotides: TGTGCCAGCAGTTCCAACACAGATACGCAGTATTTT.

The chain is built from TRBV3-1 (or the pseudogene TRBV3-2) and TRBJ1-5; D possibly corresponds to TRBD1 (6 bases). The germline CDR1 and CDR2 sequences are LGHDT and YNNKEL (reference sequence). CDR3 length: 14 amino acids. V lost 3 bases and J lost 6, with 12 bases in between. The CDR3 bases are TGTGCCAGCAGCCATACACGGACAGCTCAGCCCCAGCATTTT. Translating it yields CASSHTRTAQPQHF.

The rearrangement uses TRBV3-1 (or the pseudogene TRBV3-2) and TRBJ2-3; D might be TRBD1 (5 bases). V was clipped by 5 bases and J by 4 bases, with 19 bases between them. Germline CDR1 reads LGHDT; CDR2 reads YNNKEL (reference sequence). The CDR3 is 16 amino acids. In nucleotides, the CDR3 is TGTGCCAGCAGCTCTCGAGGCTCTTCCAGGGCAGATACGCAGTATTTT. Its protein product is CASSSRGSSRADTQYF.

The chain links TRBV7-2 to TRBJ2-1; no clear D gene. The CDR3 is 14 residues long. Trimming removed 2 bases from V and 9 bases from J, with 14 bases in between. Germline assignment: CDR1 SGHTA and CDR2 FQGNSA. The DNA of the CDR3 is TGTGCCAGCAGCTTAACGTCTGGATGGGGTGAGCAGTTCTTC. Translated, it gives CASSLTSGWGEQFF. The variable domain in full, completed from reference TRBV7-2 and TRBJ2-1, reads GAGVSQSPSNKVTEKGKDVELRCDPISGHTALYWYRQSLGQGLEFLIYFQGNSAPDKSGLPSDRFSAERTGGSVSTLTIQRTQQEDSAVYLCASSLTSGWGEQFFGPGTRLTVL.